A selection of T cell receptor beta chains follows, all from one sample in a study of T cells after yellow fever vaccination. TCRdb reprocessed the 5' RACE reads with MiXCR, giving one entry per CDR3 protein. The sample contains fewer than 150,000 distinct CDR3 sequences, 7.7% of which appear only once. The sample in question was CD4+ T cells sorted from PBMCs, obtained 5 days after the yellow fever booster vaccination. These receptor sequences come from a man younger than 45 who received the YFV17D yellow fever vaccine. Each CDR3 is given with its conserved first and last residue. Each record gives: D gene, J gene, clone size, V gene, CDR3 DNA, CDR3 protein. A D gene is named only where the DNA matches it firmly. Size is omitted from some rows. Given values are once, few, many or a class for expanded clones.

- TRBJ1-1 few TRBV5-1 TGCGCCAGCAGCGCCGTACCGAACACTGAAGCTTTCTTT CASSAVPNTEAFF
- TRBJ2-7 many TRBV28 TGTGCCAGCAGACCCGCCGACAGGCGGGAAGGCTACGAGCAGTACTTC CASRPADRREGYEQYF
- TRBJ1-5 many TRBV7-6 TGTGCCAGCAGCCCGGGGGGGAGGGGAGGTCAGCCCCAGCATTTT CASSPGGRGGQPQHF
- TRBJ2-2 many TRBV28 TGTGCCAGCAGACGTCAGGGATACACCGGGGAGCTGTTTTTT CASRRQGYTGELFF
TRBD2 TRBJ2-5 - TRBV7-2 TGTGCCAGCAGCCTAGGTTCTAGCGGAATCAACCAAGAGACCCAGTACTTC CASSLGSSGINQETQYF
- TRBJ2-3 - TRBV9 TGTGCCAGCAGCGTAGGGACCTTCACAGATACGCAGTATTTT CASSVGTFTDTQYF
- TRBJ2-5 many TRBV11-2 TGTGCCAGCAGCCCTCGGGTAACCCAAGAGACCCAGTACTTC CASSPRVTQETQYF
- TRBJ2-5 many TRBV10-2 TGCGCCAGCAGGTCGACTAGCCAAGAGACCCAGTACTTC CASRSTSQETQYF
TRBD1 TRBJ1-5 many TRBV2 TGTGCCAGCAGCCAGACAGGGGGTTATCAGCCCCAGCATTTT CASSQTGGYQPQHF
TRBD1 TRBJ2-2 - TRBV20-1 TGCAGTGCTAGTCGGACAGGGGTAGGGACCGGGGAGCTGTTTTTT CSASRTGVGTGELFF
TRBD2 TRBJ2-1 - TRBV18 TGTGCCAGCTCACTTACGGCGGGCGCTAGCGGGAGTAATGAGCAGTTCTTC CASSLTAGASGSNEQFF
- TRBJ2-3 many TRBV7-2 TGTGCCAGCAGCTCGGACAACACAGATACGCAGTATTTT CASSSDNTDTQYF
- TRBJ1-2 many TRBV15 TGTGCCACCAGCAGAGGGGGGACCAACTATGGCTACACCTTC CATSRGGTNYGYTF
TRBD2 TRBJ2-1 many TRBV12-3/TRBV12-4 TGTGCCAGCAGTTTAAGGCGGGAGACGGGTGAGCAGTTCTTC CASSLRRETGEQFF
- TRBJ2-1 many TRBV5-1 TGCGCCAGCACCCTGCAAGGGCCAGGGAACAATGAGCAGTTCTTC CASTLQGPGNNEQFF
- TRBJ2-2 many TRBV20-1 TGCAGTGCTAGTCCCAGCACCGGGGAGCTGTTTTTT CSASPSTGELFF
- TRBJ1-5 many TRBV5-1 TGCGCCAGCAGCTTACGTGTCAATCAGCCCCAGCATTTT CASSLRVNQPQHF
- TRBJ2-4 many TRBV5-6 TGTGCCAGCAGCTCCAAGATGAGGGAACCCAAAAACATTCAGTACTTC CASSSKMREPKNIQYF
TRBD2 TRBJ2-1 many TRBV18 TGTGCCAGCTCACGACTCCGTATAGCGGGAGGGTACCCTGAGCAGTTCTTC CASSRLRIAGGYPEQFF
TRBD1 TRBJ2-7 many TRBV20-1 TGCAGTGCTATTGCCGGGACAGGGGGCTACGAGCAGTACTTC CSAIAGTGGYEQYF
- TRBJ2-4 many TRBV13 TGTGCCAGCAGTCGGACGGGTAACATTCAGTACTTC CASSRTGNIQYF
TRBD1 TRBJ2-7 many TRBV5-1 TGCGCCAGCAGCCCGGGACAGGGCTTGCAGCAGTACTTC CASSPGQGLQQYF
- TRBJ1-5 many TRBV12-3/TRBV12-4 TGTGCCAGCAGTTTCCATAGGACTAGCAATCAGCCCCAGCATTTT CASSFHRTSNQPQHF
TRBD2 TRBJ2-2 many TRBV20-1 TGCAGTGTTCCTAGCGGGAGCGACACCGGGGAGCTGTTTTTT CSVPSGSDTGELFF
- TRBJ1-2 many TRBV5-1 TGCGCCAGCAGCTTGGCCGGGGGCTACACCTTC CASSLAGGYTF
- TRBJ2-6 many TRBV29-1 TGCAGCGTCGGTGGGGGGGCCAACGTCCTGACTTTC CSVGGGANVLTF
- TRBJ2-1 many TRBV5-1 TGCGCCAGCAGCTTGATCCTCGATGAGCAGTTCTTC CASSLILDEQFF
TRBD2 TRBJ2-7 - TRBV20-1 TGCAGTGCCCTGCGGGGGACTAGCGGCTACGAGCAGTACTTC CSALRGTSGYEQYF
- TRBJ2-1 many TRBV4-3 TGCGCCAGCAGCAGGGCATTGGGACGAAGCAATGAGCAGTTCTTC CASSRALGRSNEQFF
- TRBJ1-2 many TRBV10-2 TGCGCCAGCAGTGAGTCGCGAATAGACCTCTATGGCTACACCTTC CASSESRIDLYGYTF
- TRBJ1-6 many TRBV2 TGTGCCAGCAGTAAGGAGAGCTCCTATAATTCACCCCTCCACTTT CASSKESSYNSPLHF
- TRBJ2-7 many TRBV20-1 TGCAGTGCTAGTTTAGGCGGCAGGGATTCCTCCGAGCAGTACTTC CSASLGGRDSSEQYF
- TRBJ2-7 many TRBV5-6 TGTGCCAGCAGCATTGGGGGTTCCTACGAGCAGTACTTC CASSIGGSYEQYF
- TRBJ1-1 many TRBV20-1 TGCAGTGCTACGTGGAACACTGAAGCTTTCTTT CSATWNTEAFF
TRBD1 TRBJ2-7 many TRBV18 TGTGCCAGCTCACCACCCTTGAGACAGGGCTCTCTCGAGCAGTACTTC CASSPPLRQGSLEQYF
TRBD2 TRBJ2-1 many TRBV20-1 TGCAGTGCTCTCGGACTAGCGGGAGCGGGGCAGTTCTTC CSALGLAGAGQFF
- TRBJ2-4 many TRBV7-9 TGTGCCAGCAGCTTAGTGGCAGCTGGGAAAAACATTCAGTACTTC CASSLVAAGKNIQYF
- TRBJ2-6 - TRBV7-6 TGTGCCAGCAGCCCAACGCACGGGGCCAACGTCCTGACTTTC CASSPTHGANVLTF
- TRBJ2-3 many TRBV5-1 TGCGCCAGCAGCCCCGCGGTTGGCACAGATACGCAGTATTTT CASSPAVGTDTQYF
- TRBJ2-7 few TRBV29-1 TGCAGCGTTGAAGATGGGATGAAGTACGAGCAGTACTTC CSVEDGMKYEQYF
TRBD2 TRBJ2-5 many TRBV28 TGTGCCAGCAGAACCCCGGGACTAGCGGGAGCTGAGACCCAGTACTTC CASRTPGLAGAETQYF
TRBD1 TRBJ1-5 few TRBV18 TGTGCCAGCTCCCCAGGGGGAGATCAGCCCCAGCATTTT CASSPGGDQPQHF
TRBD1 TRBJ2-4 many TRBV30 TGTGCCTGGAGTGTAGGGGACAGACTAATAGCCAAAAACATTCAGTACTTC CAWSVGDRLIAKNIQYF
- TRBJ2-5 many TRBV3-1 TGTGCCAGCAGCCAAGCCGCCCTACCTAGGCAGACCCAGTACTTC CASSQAALPRQTQYF
- TRBJ2-3 many TRBV10-1 TGCGCCAGCAGTGACGGACATAGCACAGATACGCAGTATTTT CASSDGHSTDTQYF
- TRBJ2-7 - TRBV4-2 TGTGCCAGCAGCCAAGGACAACGCGGCGAGCAGTACTTC CASSQGQRGEQYF
- TRBJ2-2 many TRBV20-1 TGCAGTGCTACAGGCGAGTCAAGCAGTGCCGGGGAGCTGTTTTTT CSATGESSSAGELFF
TRBD2 TRBJ2-5 many TRBV7-2 TGTGCCAGCAGCTCCGTAGCGGGAGTGTCAGAGACCCAGTACTTC CASSSVAGVSETQYF